One TCR beta chain is described in this entry. Antigen: not known. The record originates from a study of T cells in localized non-small cell lung cancer. Overall study findings and caveats: Appearing in adjacent lung were a median approximately 50 of the top 100 tumor clones. Only one tumor region went through sequencing, so heterogeneity may still be there. Clonality peaked in uninvolved adjacent lung rather than tumor.

Sequencing used immunoSEQ multiplex PCR; TCRdb keeps in-frame clones, though not all of them. The top ten clones hold 10% to 15% of a sample with 29,000 or so clones, 88% of them seen once. The sample was peripheral blood, taken before any cancer treatment. This sequence originates from a female donor aged 60 or older with stage III squamous cell lung carcinoma.

The CDR3 nucleotides read TGCAGCGTTGAGGGGGGACGGAACAATGAGCAGTTCTTC. This encodes CSVEGGRNNEQFF. This chain connects TRBV29-1 to TRBJ2-1; the D gene is possibly TRBD2 (6 bases). V was cut by 3 bases and J by 5 bases, with 11 bases left in between. The CDR3 runs 13 residues. Germline values: CDR1 SQVTM, CDR2 ANQGSEA.